The sequence of this T cell receptor beta chain was determined in a study of shared clonotypes between healthy human individuals. Notes on the study in general: Blood was the sole source, and tissue repertoires probably differ.

This clone was found once. Its antigen is currently unknown. Looked up from germline, CDR1 is SGHRS and CDR2 is YFSETQ. The CDR3 is made up of 16 amino acids. The V and J ends lost 1 base and 6 bases respectively, with 17 bases between them. It was at deep level that the assay was run. The authors split each subset's genomic DNA evenly across several immunoSEQ plates. Assay used: immunoSEQ multiplex PCR; TCRdb lists only in-frame clones, some missing. The data show about 480,000 clones, 60% to 85% seen once. None of the donors, who were healthy HIV-negative adults, had recently had acute infections or vaccinations.

This sequence joins TRBV5-1 and TRBJ2-1, with D perhaps matching TRBD2 (7 bases). The TCR comes from a woman aged 40 to 50 in good health. Some clones in this sample may be carry-over from other donors' samples. The sequenced sample consisted of PBMCs. CDR3 nucleotide sequence: TGCGCCAGCAGCTTGAATGGGGGGGCTTCGATCAATGAGCAGTTCTTC. It translates to CASSLNGGASINEQFF.